These 17 T cell receptor beta chains were all obtained from the same sample, sequenced in a study of blood T cell repertoires in COVID-19. This table comes from immunoSEQ multiplex PCR, and its TCRdb copy is limited to in-frame clones, with some not included. Of hundreds of thousands of clones in the sample, 88% were seen once. The specimen sequenced was peripheral blood. The receptor set was obtained from a woman aged 40 to 50 who had recovered from COVID-19.

The chain carries TRBV11-3 and TRBJ2-3; 11 bases fit TRBD2. Trimming removed 4 bases from V and 1 base from J; junction bases left unmatched: 10. CDR1 and CDR2 from the germline V gene are SGHNT and YENEEA. The CDR3 runs 18 residues. The CDR3 DNA reads as TGTGCCAGCAGCTCAGGGAGTTTGGGACTAGCGGGCACAGATACGCAGTATTTT. Its protein product is CASSSGSLGLAGTDTQYF. Full variable domain (rest looked up from reference TRBV11-3 and TRBJ2-3): EAGVVQSPRYKIIEKKQPVAFWCNPISGHNTLYWYLQNLGQGPELLIRYENEEAVDDSQLPKDRFSAERLKGVDSTLKIQPAELGDSAVYLCASSSGSLGLAGTDTQYFGPGTRLTVL.

This clone was picked up a small number of times. The rearrangement joins TRBV10-3 to TRBJ1-5; D ambiguous. The CDR3 is made up of 13 amino acids. Per germline, CDR1 ENHRY and CDR2 SYGVKD. Trimming stripped 10 bases from V and 2 bases from J, with 12 bases between. The CDR3 coding sequence is TGTGCCACCCAACACACAGGCAATCAGCCCCAGCATTTT. As protein: CATQHTGNQPQHF.

V gene TRBV5-1 combines with J gene TRBJ2-1, with TRBD1 matching over 12 bases. The CDR3 spans 18 residues. The germline CDR1 and CDR2 sequences are SGHRS and YFSETQ. J gave up 0 bases and V 4 bases, and 8 bases lay outside the gene matches. CDR3 protein: CASSGTGGRGSSYNEQFF. The CDR3 nucleotides read TGCGCCAGCAGCGGGACAGGGGGCCGGGGAAGCTCCTACAATGAGCAGTTCTTC.

The chain combines TRBV19 with TRBJ1-5; D gene ambiguous. The V and J ends lost 1 base and 7 bases respectively, with 14 bases between them. The CDR3 is 15 residues long. Looked up from germline, CDR1 is LNHDA and CDR2 is SQIVND (reference sequence). CDR3 in amino acids: CASSIVAGLGQPQHF. The DNA for the CDR3 is TGTGCCAGTAGTATAGTGGCGGGGTTGGGCCAGCCCCAGCATTTT.

This chain joins TRBV6-2 or TRBV6-3 and TRBJ2-2; 10 bases map to TRBD1. Unmatched junction bases numbered 7, after V lost 4 bases and J lost 2 bases. The CDR3 sequence is 17 residues long. Germline values: CDR1 MNHEY, CDR2 SVGEGT. The CDR3 protein is CASSWGDRGPNTGELFF. DNA of the CDR3: TGTGCCAGCAGTTGGGGGGACAGGGGCCCCAACACCGGGGAGCTGTTTTTT.

V usage is TRBV19 and J usage is TRBJ1-5; the D gene is possibly TRBD1 (5 bases). The CDR3 length is 13 residues. The germline V and J ends were trimmed by 11 bases and 6 bases, with 17 bases remaining between them. Germline CDR1 LNHDA, CDR2 SQIVND (reference sequence). The CDR3 protein is CAGGTVGIQPQHF. As DNA, the CDR3 is TGTGCCGGGGGGACCGTTGGGATTCAGCCCCAGCATTTT.

This chain connects TRBV18 to TRBJ1-5; the D gene is possibly TRBD1 (6 bases). The CDR3 loop spans 13 amino acids. The ends were cut back, 3 bases at V and 7 bases at J, with 10 bases in the middle. Germline assignment: CDR1 KGHSH and CDR2 LQKENI. The CDR3 reads CASSPQGNQPQHF. The CDR3 DNA is TGTGCCAGCTCACCCCAGGGGAACCAGCCCCAGCATTTT. Full variable domain (outside the CDR3, taken from reference TRBV18 and TRBJ1-5): NAGVMQNPRHLVRRRGQEARLRCSPMKGHSHVYWYRQLPEEGLKFMVYLQKENIIDESGMPKERFSAEFPKEGPSILRIQQVVRGDSAAYFCASSPQGNQPQHFGDGTRLSIL.

The rearrangement joins TRBV21-1 to TRBJ2-7; TRBD2, the table's D call, lacks a check against the DNA. TRBV21-1 is designated a pseudogene. The length of the CDR3 is 16 residues. This CDR3 reads CASSKCGGPNTYEQYV. The CDR3 DNA reads as TGTGCCAGCAGCAAATGCGGCGGGCCAAACACCTACGAGCAGTACGTC.

The gene calls are TRBV2 and TRBJ1-4; 7 nucleotides match TRBD1. The CDR3 is made up of 13 amino acids. V was clipped by 10 bases and J by 4 bases; unmatched bases: 6. Germline V CDR1 and CDR2: SNHLY, FYNNEI. In nucleotides, the CDR3 is TGTGCCACCTCCCGGGACAGTAATGAAAAACTGTTTTTT. Translating gives CATSRDSNEKLFF.

The rearrangement uses TRBV27 and TRBJ2-1; 10 positions agree with TRBD2. The CDR3 covers 14 residues. Germline CDR1 is MNHEY and CDR2 is SMNVEV (reference sequence). The V and J ends lost 2 bases and 8 bases, in that order; junction bases with no gene match: 3. The CDR3 spells CASSLGLAGDEQFF. CDR3 bases: TGTGCCAGCAGTTTAGGGCTAGCGGGAGATGAGCAGTTCTTC.

This clone appeared a single time. The chain links TRBV11-2 to TRBJ2-5; D is perhaps TRBD1 (5 bases). Between the trimmed V and J ends, which lost 2 bases and 0 bases, there was a span of 10 bases. Germline V gives CDR1 SGHAT, CDR2 FQNNGV. The CDR3 runs 15 residues. In DNA, the CDR3 is TGTGCCAGCAGCTTAAGGGGTTCCGACCAAGAGACCCAGTACTTC. The encoded protein is CASSLRGSDQETQYF.

The chain links TRBV29-1 to TRBJ2-5; 12 positions match TRBD2. The CDR3 contains 15 residues. Germline V lookup: CDR1 SQVTM, CDR2 ANQGSEA. V was clipped by 3 bases and J by 5 bases; unmatched bases: 7. The CDR3 loop is CSVESSGRAVETQYF. The DNA for the CDR3 is TGCAGCGTTGAGTCTAGCGGGAGGGCCGTGGAGACCCAGTACTTC.

This clone was seen just once. The chain is built from TRBV7-9 and TRBJ2-3; 7 bases map to TRBD1. The V gene's germline CDR1 is SEHNR and CDR2 FQNEAQ (reference sequence). V was clipped by 5 bases and J by 0 bases; unmatched bases: 8. This CDR3 region has 16 residues. CDR3 amino acids: CASSPRDSPSTDTQYF. The CDR3, as DNA: TGTGCCAGCAGCCCCCGGGACAGCCCTAGCACAGATACGCAGTATTTT.

V is TRBV27 and J is TRBJ1-2, with unresolved D. Per germline, CDR1 MNHEY and CDR2 SMNVEV (reference sequence). V lost 3 bases and J lost 3, with 11 bases in between. This CDR3 is built from 14 residues. CDR3 protein: CASSLFGMDYGYTF. Written as DNA, the CDR3 is TGTGCCAGCAGTTTGTTCGGGATGGACTATGGCTACACCTTC.

V is TRBV7-2 and J is TRBJ1-1; D is uncertain. The V end lost 1 base, the J end lost 0 bases, and 12 bases lay between the germline ends. The CDR3 is 16 amino acids. CDR1 is SGHTA and CDR2 is FQGNSA in the germline V gene. The CDR3 loop is CASSLVRAAVNTEAFF. CDR3 sequence (DNA): TGTGCCAGCAGCTTAGTGAGGGCAGCAGTGAACACTGAAGCTTTCTTT.

The chain joins TRBV6-5 to TRBJ1-2; perhaps TRBD1 as D (5 bases). Trimming pared 6 bases from V and 5 bases from J, leaving 16 bases between. The CDR3 is 14 residues long. CDR1 is MNHEY, CDR2 SVGAGI, per germline. The chain's CDR3 is CASSNRRATYGYTF. The CDR3 DNA is TGTGCCAGCAGCAACAGGAGAGCGACATATGGCTACACCTTC.

The chain is built from TRBV19 and TRBJ1-1; unclear D gene. The germline V gene has CDR1 LNHDA and CDR2 SQIVND (reference sequence). The CDR3 spans 12 residues. The germline V and J ends were trimmed by 3 bases and 3 bases, with 5 bases remaining between them. In nucleotides, the CDR3 is TGTGCCAGTAGTATTCGTGACACTGAAGCTTTCTTT. Amino acids: CASSIRDTEAFF.